Given below is one T cell receptor beta chain in context. The antigen is undetermined. TCRdb reprocessed the reads via MiXCR and lists one record per CDR3 protein. Altogether 630,000 or so distinct CDR3 sequences are present, 20% to 25% being singletons, with the ten largest covering approximately 8%. This entry comes from a study of T cell repertoires in cytomegalovirus infection. Study overall: CMV infection together with matching HLA type was indicated by public TCR beta signatures.

Study findings and constraints: Carriers of CMV plus the relevant HLA were identified by cumulative public TCR beta family frequency.

CDR3 length: 14 amino acids. V lost 10 bases, J lost 4 bases, and 17 bases lay in between. Germline assignment: CDR1 MDHEN and CDR2 SYDVKM. The chain recombines TRBV28 with TRBJ2-1; no firm D call. The TCR sequence derives from a human donor in good health (CMV status not recorded). Some clones in this sample may be carry-over from other donors' samples. Source material: CD8+ T cells from PBMCs. The DNA of the CDR3 is TGTGCCATCCTGGACGGAGTTGGGTACAATGAGCAGTTCTTC. Translated: CAILDGVGYNEQFF.